In this sample, the clone carrying this T cell receptor (beta chain) turned up many times. What it binds is not known. This sample was included in a study of response to subunit inactivated influenza vaccine. Study results and caveats: After each seasonal influenza vaccination, few new T cells are recruited, the authors suggested.

TCRdb reprocessed the RT-PCR reads with MiXCR, giving one entry per CDR3 protein. The data hold around 480,000 distinct CDR3 sequences, with more than 15% observed a single time. This CDR3 spans 16 amino acids. J lost 7 bases, V lost 5 bases, and 13 bases had no gene match. The germline gives CDR1 MDHEN, CDR2 SYDVKM. The TCR comes from a man between 50 and 69 years old who received an inactivated influenza vaccine. This sample comprised CD4+ T cells sorted from PBMCs, obtained about 23 months after vaccination. The rearrangement links TRBV28 to TRBJ2-1, with 8 bases fitting TRBD2. CDR3 nucleotide sequence: TGTGCCAGCAGTACGCCAGCGGGAGATCTCGGGAATGAGCAGTTCTTC. It codes for CASSTPAGDLGNEQFF.